A selection of T cell receptor beta chains follows, all from one sample in a study of blood T cell repertoires in COVID-19. Sequencing used immunoSEQ multiplex PCR; TCRdb keeps in-frame clones, though not all of them. The profile covers under 100,000 clones, with 89% appearing a single time and under 9.5% taken by the ten largest. Sequencing was done on a sample of peripheral blood. The receptor source for this set is a man aged 45-65 years with acute or convalescent COVID-19. The CDR3 runs from the conserved cysteine through the conserved F or W. The order of the fields is J gene, D gene, clone size, V gene, CDR3 protein, CDR3 DNA. D genes are given only for firm matches. Clone size, where shown, is once, few, many, or a class for clones that have expanded.

j_call: TRBJ2-5; d_call: TRBD1; clone_size: -; v_call: TRBV11-2; cdr3_aa: CASSRDRQETQYF; cdr3_nt: TGTGCCAGCAGCCGGGACAGGCAAGAGACCCAGTACTTC
j_call: TRBJ1-4; d_call: TRBD1; clone_size: -; v_call: TRBV14; cdr3_aa: CASSQDRGFFITNEKLFF; cdr3_nt: TGTGCCAGCAGCCAAGACAGGGGGTTTTTCATCACTAATGAAAAACTGTTTTTT
j_call: TRBJ2-1; d_call: -; clone_size: -; v_call: TRBV29-1; cdr3_aa: CSVGGFNYNEQFF; cdr3_nt: TGCAGCGTGGGGGGTTTTAACTACAATGAGCAGTTCTTC
j_call: TRBJ2-5; d_call: -; clone_size: -; v_call: TRBV6-6; cdr3_aa: CASRPGGPQETQYF; cdr3_nt: TGTGCCAGCAGACCCGGGGGGCCCCAAGAGACCCAGTACTTC
j_call: TRBJ2-7; d_call: -; clone_size: -; v_call: TRBV10-3; cdr3_aa: CAQSPQGYEQYF; cdr3_nt: TGTGCCCAGTCCCCCCAGGGATACGAGCAGTACTTC
j_call: TRBJ1-5; d_call: TRBD1; clone_size: -; v_call: TRBV2; cdr3_aa: CASSPGTGNQPQHF; cdr3_nt: TGTGCCAGCAGTCCCGGGACAGGGAATCAGCCCCAGCATTTT
j_call: TRBJ1-4; d_call: TRBD1; clone_size: -; v_call: TRBV28; cdr3_aa: CASSLDRVKEKLFF; cdr3_nt: TGTGCCAGCAGTTTGGACAGGGTAAAAGAAAAACTGTTTTTT
j_call: TRBJ2-3; d_call: TRBD2; clone_size: -; v_call: TRBV7-3; cdr3_aa: CASRLAGGPKDTQYF; cdr3_nt: TGTGCCAGCAGGCTAGCGGGGGGGCCTAAGGATACGCAGTATTTT
j_call: TRBJ1-6; d_call: TRBD1; clone_size: once; v_call: TRBV6-5; cdr3_aa: CASRVQGGGSPLHF; cdr3_nt: TGTGCCAGCAGGGTCCAGGGGGGCGGTTCACCCCTCCACTTT
j_call: TRBJ2-3; d_call: -; clone_size: -; v_call: TRBV28; cdr3_aa: CASSSGLPTDTQYF; cdr3_nt: TGTGCCAGCAGTTCGGGACTCCCCACAGATACGCAGTATTTT
j_call: TRBJ1-2; d_call: -; clone_size: once; v_call: TRBV28; cdr3_aa: CANGGGYGYTF; cdr3_nt: TGTGCCAACGGGGGGGGTTATGGCTACACCTTC
j_call: TRBJ2-1; d_call: -; clone_size: once; v_call: TRBV6-1; cdr3_aa: CASSEASRFNEQFF; cdr3_nt: TGTGCCAGCAGTGAAGCTTCGCGCTTCAATGAGCAGTTCTTC
j_call: TRBJ2-3; d_call: TRBD2; clone_size: once; v_call: TRBV2; cdr3_aa: CASSELGTSGGADTQYF; cdr3_nt: TGTGCCAGCAGTGAACTGGGGACTAGCGGGGGGGCCGATACGCAGTATTTT